Below, 16 T cell receptor beta chains from the same sample are listed, as sequenced in a study of T-cell memory formation after mild COVID-19. TCRdb re-analysed the 5' RACE reads in MiXCR, keeping a single row per CDR3 protein. The sample lists about 470,000 distinct CDR3 sequences; 25% were seen once. Source material: PBMCs or a T cell subset sorted from them (not recorded which). The source of these receptors is an adult woman who had mild COVID-19 (a few samples of this study predate the infection). Cell type and time point are not known.

The genes are TRBV9 and TRBJ2-2; maybe TRBD1 (5 bases). CDR3 length: 16 residues. Per the germline V gene, CDR1 is SGDLS and CDR2 is YYNGEE. Trimming took 0 bases from V and 7 from J, leaving 16 bases between them. The CDR3 is CASSVASSGSGGELFF. In DNA, the CDR3 is TGTGCCAGCAGCGTAGCATCGTCAGGGTCGGGCGGGGAGCTGTTTTTT.

V is TRBV5-1 and J is TRBJ2-5; perhaps TRBD2 as D (6 bases). V lost 0 bases to trimming and J lost 3 bases, with 12 bases between them. The germline V gene has CDR1 SGHRS and CDR2 YFSETQ. The CDR3 contains 15 residues. The CDR3 sequence: CASSLVSGLKETQYF. For the CDR3, the DNA is TGCGCCAGCAGCTTGGTGTCGGGACTGAAAGAGACCCAGTACTTC.

The CDR3 here is CASRGQGHEQYF. The CDR3 bases are TGTGCCAGCAGAGGACAGGGTCACGAGCAGTACTTC. This chain joins TRBV7-2 and TRBJ2-7; 8 bases map to TRBD1. The CDR3 is 12 residues long. V was clipped by 6 bases and J by 5 bases; unmatched bases: 3. Germline loops: CDR1 SGHTA, CDR2 FQGNSA.

The V gene is TRBV6-1, the J gene TRBJ2-7, with TRBD2 matching 7 bases. With V trimmed by 5 bases and J by 3 bases, 10 bases remained unmatched. CDR1 is MNHNS and CDR2 is SASEGT in the germline V gene. This CDR3 has 15 amino acids. The DNA of the CDR3 is TGTGCCAGCAGTATGAAGCGGGATTCTAACTACGAGCAGTACTTC. This translates into CASSMKRDSNYEQYF.

This clonotype was observed many times. The chain is built from TRBV20-1 and TRBJ1-1, with D uncertain. Deletions cut 1 base from V and 4 bases from J, with 22 bases between. Germline CDR1 is DFQATT and CDR2 is SNEGSKA (reference sequence). The CDR3 length is 17 residues. CDR3 sequence (DNA): TGCAGTGCTAGAGGGTCCTTGCGGACCGCCGAAGGCACTGAAGCTTTCTTT. Translated, it gives CSARGSLRTAEGTEAFF.

This clonotype has only a few counts. The J gene is TRBJ2-7, the V gene TRBV6-5; D unresolved. Trimming removed 8 bases from V and 2 bases from J, with 13 bases in between. Germline loops: CDR1 MNHEY, CDR2 SVGAGI. The CDR3 is made up of 13 amino acids. The CDR3 region has the DNA TGTGCCAGCGGACCAGGTGGGGCCTACGAGCAGTACTTC. This sequence encodes CASGPGGAYEQYF.

This clonotype was counted between two and nine times. V usage is TRBV7-9 and J usage is TRBJ2-1, with 9 bases aligning to TRBD1. The CDR3 covers 16 residues. V lost 5 bases to trimming and J lost 1 base; unmatched junction nucleotides: 6. The germline gives CDR1 SEHNR, CDR2 FQNEAQ (reference sequence). The CDR3 sequence is CASSDGTGRSYNEQFF. CDR3 DNA: TGTGCCAGCAGCGATGGGACAGGGAGGTCCTACAATGAGCAGTTCTTC.

The chain couples TRBV28 to TRBJ2-7; either TRBD1 or TRBD2 may fit D (5 bases each). V shed 6 bases and J shed 0 bases, with 12 bases lying between them. The CDR3 loop spans 14 amino acids. Germline CDR1 and CDR2: MDHEN and SYDVKM. DNA of the CDR3: TGTGCCAGCAGGGCCGGGACGGCCTCCTACGAGCAGTACGTC. It specifies CASRAGTASYEQYV.

The chain uses TRBV6-2 or TRBV6-3 and TRBJ2-3, with TRBD1 identical over 7 bases. Germline V gives CDR1 MNHEY, CDR2 SVGEGT. V trimming: 7 bases; J trimming: 3 bases; junction bases outside the gene matches: 10. The CDR3 is made up of 15 amino acids. The CDR3 DNA reads TGTGCCAGCAAGCCCGACAGGGATAGTACAGATACGCAGTATTTT. Its translation: CASKPDRDSTDTQYF.

This clonotype has a handful of counts. This chain connects TRBV29-1 to TRBJ2-4; unclear D gene. CDR1 and CDR2 (germline): SQVTM, ANQGSEA. V was pared by 3 bases and J by 5 bases, with 5 bases between. This CDR3 is 11 amino acids long. CDR3 residues: CSVEKQNIQYF. CDR3 DNA: TGCAGCGTTGAGAAGCAAAACATTCAGTACTTC.

Remarks on this clonotype: At one of its ends the junction is not consistent with the germline gene, which may arise from a read error. The genes are TRBV7-7 and TRBJ2-1; D might be TRBD1 (6 bases). CDR1 is SSHAT, CDR2 FNYEAQ, per germline (reference sequence). CDR3 size: 13 residues. CDR3 sequence: CASSADRNNEQFF. DNA of the CDR3: TGTGCTAGCAGCGCCGACAGGAACAATGAGCAGTTCTTC.

This clonotype was observed a handful of times. The V and J genes are TRBV27 and TRBJ1-2; D unclear. Germline V gene sequence: CDR1 MNHEY, CDR2 SMNVEV (reference sequence). V was clipped by 5 bases and J by 5 bases, with 12 bases between them. This CDR3 contains 13 residues. Here the CDR3 DNA reads TGTGCCAGCAGTGACTCCCTTGAGTATGGCTACACCTTC. Translation gives CASSDSLEYGYTF.

This clonotype has more than one count but fewer than ten. This chain connects TRBV5-1 to TRBJ2-1; D remains ambiguous. This CDR3 comprises 13 residues. Germline CDR1 SGHRS, CDR2 YFSETQ. The V end was cut by 3 bases, the J end by 8 bases, with 12 bases between. The CDR3 nucleotides read TGCGCCAGCAGCTCCCCAGGTTTCTATGAGCAGTTCTTC. Its protein product is CASSSPGFYEQFF.

This clonotype was detected only a few times. The CDR3 reads CSVRGGQGAMYEQYF. For the CDR3, the DNA is TGCAGCGTAAGGGGGGGACAGGGGGCGATGTACGAGCAGTACTTC. V usage is TRBV29-1 and J usage is TRBJ2-7; 12 nucleotides match TRBD1. Germline loops: CDR1 SQVTM, CDR2 ANQGSEA. The CDR3 totals 15 residues. Trimming at V came to 6 bases and at J to 4 bases, leaving 10 bases not matched to a gene.

This clonotype was observed a few times. The chain links TRBV20-1 to TRBJ2-1, with 8 bases lining up with TRBD2. With 2 bases clipped from V and 3 bases from J, the junction kept 3 bases outside the gene matches. The germline gives CDR1 DFQATT, CDR2 SNEGSKA (reference sequence). The CDR3 consists of 14 residues. DNA of the CDR3: TGCAGTGCTAGAAGCGGGAGAGGCTACAATGAGCAGTTCTTC. Protein product: CSARSGRGYNEQFF.

The V gene is TRBV12-3 or TRBV12-4, the J gene TRBJ2-5, with 10 bases aligning to TRBD1. The ends lost 6 bases at V and 5 bases at J; junction bases unmatched: 6. The CDR3 runs 14 residues. The CDR3, as DNA: TGTGCCAGCAGCTGGACAGGGGGGGTGGAGACCCAGTACTTC. Translating gives CASSWTGGVETQYF.